This is a list of T cell receptor beta chains from one sample in a study of radiotherapy plus CTLA-4 blockade in lung cancer. Produced via immunoSEQ multiplex PCR; TCRdb's table is partial and in-frame only. This sample has about 120,000 clones; 80% to 90% occur once, and the top ten carry 6.9%. This specimen was peripheral blood, taken from a patient treated with radiotherapy plus ipilimumab. All receptors come from a human donor with non-small cell lung cancer that progressed on radiotherapy plus ipilimumab. Each CDR3 is given with its conserved first and last residue. The D gene is left open where the match is weak. Rows give clone size only sometimes, using once, few, many, or a class for an expanded clone.

13,TRBV6-1,TRBJ2-1,once,.,TGTGCCAGCAGTGAAACGGGGTTGAGTGAGCAGTTCTTC,CASSETGLSEQFF
16,TRBV6-5,TRBJ2-5,.,TRBD2,TGTGCCAGCAGTTACGGTATCGGGGGGGGCCAAGAGACCCAGTACTTC,CASSYGIGGGQETQYF
14,TRBV29-1,TRBJ2-2,.,.,TGCAGCGGCTTACCGGGACCGGGCACCGGGGAGCTGTTTTTT,CSGLPGPGTGELFF
16,TRBV27,TRBJ2-1,.,.,TGTGCCAGCAGTTTATTAGTAACTGCAGGCCACAATGAGCAGTTCTTC,CASSLLVTAGHNEQFF
16,TRBV18,TRBJ1-3,.,.,TGTGCCAGCTCACCACCCAGGGCTTTGGGTGGAAACACCATATATTTT,CASSPPRALGGNTIYF
16,TRBV27,TRBJ1-2,.,TRBD1,TGTGCCAGCAGTTCGTGGACAGGGACGGGTCAGGATGGCTACACCTTC,CASSSWTGTGQDGYTF
15,TRBV5-7,TRBJ2-1,.,TRBD2,TGTGCCAGCAGCTTGGGTAGCGGGAACTACAATGAGCAGTTCTTC,CASSLGSGNYNEQFF
17,TRBV7-8,TRBJ2-1,.,TRBD2,TGTGCCAGCAGCACGTCAGGATACAGGACTAGTTACAATGAGCAGTTCTTC,CASSTSGYRTSYNEQFF
20,TRBV10-3,TRBJ2-7,.,TRBD1,TGTGCCATCAGTTATAGCCGCGCCGGGACAGGGGGCAAAGGGGATTACGAGCAGTACTTC,CAISYSRAGTGGKGDYEQYF
15,TRBV9,TRBJ1-4,.,.,TGTGCCAGCAGCGTAGGTGTGGCGTCTCGGGAAAAACTGTTTTTT,CASSVGVASREKLFF
14,TRBV30,TRBJ1-5,.,.,TGTGCCTGGAGTGTAGAACAGGGCAATCAGCCCCAGCATTTT,CAWSVEQGNQPQHF
13,TRBV11-3,TRBJ2-5,.,TRBD2,TGTGCCAGCAGCGATCCGGGAGGGAAGACCCAGTACTTC,CASSDPGGKTQYF
14,TRBV19,TRBJ1-1,.,.,TGTGCCAGTAGTATCCAGGGGACAATCCAGGAAGCTTTCTTT,CASSIQGTIQEAFF
14,TRBV5-8,TRBJ1-5,.,.,TGTGCCAGCAGCTTGAATAGGGCAATCAGCCCCCAGCATTTT,CASSLNRAISPQHF
15,TRBV2,TRBJ1-6,.,.,TGTGCCAGCAGTGAACTGAGACAGATGAATTCACCCCTCCACTTT,CASSELRQMNSPLHF
18,TRBV5-1,TRBJ2-3,.,TRBD2,TGCGCCAGCAGCCCGAGGGGGGGACTAGCGGCAAGCACAGATACGCAGTATTTT,CASSPRGGLAASTDTQYF
11,TRBV28,TRBJ1-1,.,.,TGTGCCATCCGGGGGAACACTGAAGCTTTCTTT,CAIRGNTEAFF
15,TRBV28,TRBJ1-1,.,.,TGTGCCAGCAGTTTAATCTCCGGCGGATCCCCTGAAGCTTTCTTT,CASSLISGGSPEAFF
13,TRBV7-9,TRBJ2-7,.,TRBD2,TGTGCCAGCTCTAGCGGGGCCTACTACGAGCAGTACTTC,CASSSGAYYEQYF
15,TRBV9,TRBJ1-6,.,.,TGTGCCAGCAGCGTAGGCCAGGGCTATAATTCACCCCTCCACTTT,CASSVGQGYNSPLHF
14,TRBV18,TRBJ2-1,.,.,TGTGCCAGCTCACCACCGACGGACAACAATGAGCAGTTCTTC,CASSPPTDNNEQFF
12,TRBV10-1,TRBJ1-5,.,.,TGCGCCAGCGCGGATCCCGGGCAGCCCCAGCATTTT,CASADPGQPQHF
20,TRBV7-2,TRBJ2-1,once,TRBD2,TGTGCCAGCAGCTTAGCCGCTTTACGCGGGAGGGCCTATCAAGACAATGAGCAGTTCTTC,CASSLAALRGRAYQDNEQFF
15,TRBV5-4,TRBJ2-3,.,.,TGTGCCAGCAGCTGGGGTAGGACTAGCACAGATACGCAGTATTTT,CASSWGRTSTDTQYF
15,TRBV5-6,TRBJ1-5,.,.,TGTGCCAGCAGCTCTGACGGCAGGGTCAATCAGCCCCAGCATTTT,CASSSDGRVNQPQHF
18,TRBV11-3,TRBJ2-2,.,TRBD2,TGTGCCAGCAGCTTTAACCCCCTAGCGGGATACAACACCGGGGAGCTGTTTTTT,CASSFNPLAGYNTGELFF
10,TRBV2,TRBJ2-3,once,.,TGTGCCAGCTATGTGGATACGCAGTATTTT,CASYVDTQYF
15,TRBV19,TRBJ2-1,.,TRBD2,TGTGCCAGTAGTAGTAGCGGGACCTCCTACAATGAGCAGTTCTTC,CASSSSGTSYNEQFF
13,TRBV5-4,TRBJ2-3,few,.,TGTGCCAGCAGCTTCCTTAGGACAGATACGCAGTATTTT,CASSFLRTDTQYF
15,TRBV6-5,TRBJ1-2,.,TRBD1,TGTGCCAGCAGTTCTCCGGTCGGACAGGGCTTTGGCTACACCTTC,CASSSPVGQGFGYTF
15,TRBV5-1,TRBJ2-1,.,TRBD1,TGCGCCAGCAGCTTAGGGGACAGGGTTGGTTATGAGCAGTTCTTC,CASSLGDRVGYEQFF
13,TRBV6-6,TRBJ2-1,.,TRBD2,TGTGCCAGCAGTTATCAGCGGGAAACTGAGCAGTTCTTC,CASSYQRETEQFF
14,TRBV2,TRBJ1-5,.,TRBD1,TGTGCCAGCAGTCCGGACAGGGACAATCAGCCCCAGCATTTT,CASSPDRDNQPQHF
16,TRBV19,TRBJ2-2,.,TRBD2,TGTGCCAGTAGGGGACTAGCGGGAGAATATACCGGGGAGCTGTTTTTT,CASRGLAGEYTGELFF
18,TRBV18,TRBJ1-4,.,TRBD1,TGTGCCAGCTCACCCCTTACCCCGAACAGGGGATCGAGTGAAAAACTGTTTTTT,CASSPLTPNRGSSEKLFF
15,TRBV7-3,TRBJ2-3,.,.,TGTGCCAGCAGCTTAATGGGCTTTGGCACAGATACGCAGTATTTT,CASSLMGFGTDTQYF
16,TRBV9,TRBJ2-2,.,TRBD1,TGTGCCAGCAGCGTAGAAGGGACAGGGCTCACCGGGGAGCTGTTTTTT,CASSVEGTGLTGELFF
13,TRBV7-3,TRBJ2-7,.,TRBD2,TGTGCCAGCAGGGCTAGCGGGACCTACGAGCAGTACTTC,CASRASGTYEQYF
15,TRBV6-6,TRBJ2-7,.,TRBD2,TGTGCCAGCAGTTACAAGGGACTAGGGTTTGACGAGCAGTACTTC,CASSYKGLGFDEQYF
13,TRBV2,TRBJ1-1,.,.,TGTGCCAGCAGTGAAACTAGGAACACTGAAGCTTTCTTT,CASSETRNTEAFF
16,TRBV19,TRBJ2-7,.,TRBD1,TGTGCCAGTAGTCTAAAAGCCGGGACAGGGATCTACGAGCAGTACTTC,CASSLKAGTGIYEQYF
13,TRBV5-1,TRBJ2-3,.,.,TGCGCCAGCAGCCTTGGAAGCACAGATACGCAGTATTTT,CASSLGSTDTQYF
16,TRBV5-4,TRBJ1-4,.,.,TGTGCCAGCAGCTCGGAACCAGGGTTACCTAATGAAAAACTGTTTTTT,CASSSEPGLPNEKLFF
14,TRBV5-8,TRBJ1-2,.,TRBD1,TGTGCCAGCAGCTTGTTACAGGGGATCTATGGCTACACCTTC,CASSLLQGIYGYTF
14,TRBV5-8,TRBJ2-7,once,.,TGTGCCAGCACCCGTTGGGAGAGCTCCTACGAGCAGTACTTC,CASTRWESSYEQYF
15,TRBV5-1,TRBJ2-5,.,TRBD1,TGCGCCAGCAGCCCCCGGGACAGGTCCAAGGAGACCCAGTACTTC,CASSPRDRSKETQYF
15,TRBV7-9,TRBJ1-1,once,TRBD1,TGTGCCAGCAGCTTAGCCCGGACAGGGGACACTGAAGCTTTCTTT,CASSLARTGDTEAFF